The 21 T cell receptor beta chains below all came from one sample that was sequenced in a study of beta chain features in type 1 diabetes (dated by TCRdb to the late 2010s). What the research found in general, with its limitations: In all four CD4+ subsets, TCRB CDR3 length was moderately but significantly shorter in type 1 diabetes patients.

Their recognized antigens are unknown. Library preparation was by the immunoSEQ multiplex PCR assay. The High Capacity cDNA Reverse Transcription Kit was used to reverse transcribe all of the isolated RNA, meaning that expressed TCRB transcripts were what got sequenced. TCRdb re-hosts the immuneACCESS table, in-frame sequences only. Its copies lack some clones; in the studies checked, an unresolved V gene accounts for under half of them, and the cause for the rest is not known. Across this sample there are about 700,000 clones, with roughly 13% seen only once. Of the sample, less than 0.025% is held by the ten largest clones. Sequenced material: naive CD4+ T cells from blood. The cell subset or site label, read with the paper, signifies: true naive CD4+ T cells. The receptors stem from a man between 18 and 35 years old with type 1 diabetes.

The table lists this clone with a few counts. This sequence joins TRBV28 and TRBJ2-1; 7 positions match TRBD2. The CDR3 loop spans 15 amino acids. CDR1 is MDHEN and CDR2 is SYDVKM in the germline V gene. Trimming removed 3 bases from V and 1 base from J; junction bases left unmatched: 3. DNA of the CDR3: TGTGCCAGCAGTTTTTCCGGGGGGTCCTACAATGAGCAGTTCTTC. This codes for CASSFSGGSYNEQFF. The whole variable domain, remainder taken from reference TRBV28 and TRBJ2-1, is DVKVTQSSRYLVKRTGEKVFLECVQDMDHENMFWYRQDPGLGLRLIYFSYDVKMKEKGDIPEGYSVSREKKERFSLILESASTNQTSMYLCASSFSGGSYNEQFFGPGTRLTVL.

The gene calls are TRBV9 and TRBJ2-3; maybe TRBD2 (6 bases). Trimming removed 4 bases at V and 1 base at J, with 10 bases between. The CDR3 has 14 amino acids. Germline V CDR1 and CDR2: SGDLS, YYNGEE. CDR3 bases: TGTGCCAGCAGCCGCGGGGTCGGCACAGATACGCAGTATTTT. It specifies CASSRGVGTDTQYF.

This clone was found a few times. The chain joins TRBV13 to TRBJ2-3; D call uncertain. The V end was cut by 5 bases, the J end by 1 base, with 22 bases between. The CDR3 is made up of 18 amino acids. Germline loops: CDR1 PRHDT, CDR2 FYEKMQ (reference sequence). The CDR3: CASSPPSEAIARTDTQYF. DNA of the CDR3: TGTGCCAGCAGCCCCCCCAGTGAGGCTATAGCTCGCACAGATACGCAGTATTTT. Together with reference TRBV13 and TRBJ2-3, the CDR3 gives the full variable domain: AAGVIQSPRHLIKEKRETATLKCYPIPRHDTVYWYQQGPGQDPQFLISFYEKMQSDKGSIPDRFSAQQFSDYHSELNMSSLELGDSALYFCASSPPSEAIARTDTQYFGPGTRLTVL.

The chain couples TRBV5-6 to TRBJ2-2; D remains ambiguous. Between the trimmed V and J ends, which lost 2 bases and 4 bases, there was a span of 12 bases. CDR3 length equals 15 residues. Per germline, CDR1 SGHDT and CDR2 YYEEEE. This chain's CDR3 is CASSFIGVGTGELFF. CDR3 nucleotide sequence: TGTGCCAGCAGCTTTATTGGAGTCGGCACCGGGGAGCTGTTTTTT.

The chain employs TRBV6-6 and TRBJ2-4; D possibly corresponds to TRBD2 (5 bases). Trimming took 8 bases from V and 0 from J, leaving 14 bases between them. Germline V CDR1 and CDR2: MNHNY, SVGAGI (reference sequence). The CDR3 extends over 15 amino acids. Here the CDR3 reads CASWAGTQAKNIQYF. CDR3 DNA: TGTGCCAGCTGGGCGGGTACCCAAGCCAAAAACATTCAGTACTTC.

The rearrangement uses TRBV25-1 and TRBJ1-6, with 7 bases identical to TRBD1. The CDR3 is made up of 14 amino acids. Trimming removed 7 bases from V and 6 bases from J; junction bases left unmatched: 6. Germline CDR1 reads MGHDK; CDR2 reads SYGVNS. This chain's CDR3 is CASNIQGINSPLHF. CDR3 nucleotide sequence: TGTGCCAGCAATATACAGGGGATTAATTCACCCCTCCACTTT.

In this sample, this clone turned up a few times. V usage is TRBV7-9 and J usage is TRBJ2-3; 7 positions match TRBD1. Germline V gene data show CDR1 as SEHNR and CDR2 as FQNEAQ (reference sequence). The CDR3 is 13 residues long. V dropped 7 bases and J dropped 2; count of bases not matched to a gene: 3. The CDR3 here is CASTGTATDTQYF. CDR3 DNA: TGTGCCAGCACTGGGACAGCCACAGATACGCAGTATTTT.

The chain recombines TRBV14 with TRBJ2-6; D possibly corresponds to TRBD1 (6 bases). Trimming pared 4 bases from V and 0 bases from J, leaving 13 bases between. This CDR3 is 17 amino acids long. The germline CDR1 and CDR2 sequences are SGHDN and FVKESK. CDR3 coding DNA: TGTGCCAGCAGCCTTCAGGGGCCCCTCTCTGGGGCCAACGTCCTGACTTTC. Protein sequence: CASSLQGPLSGANVLTF.

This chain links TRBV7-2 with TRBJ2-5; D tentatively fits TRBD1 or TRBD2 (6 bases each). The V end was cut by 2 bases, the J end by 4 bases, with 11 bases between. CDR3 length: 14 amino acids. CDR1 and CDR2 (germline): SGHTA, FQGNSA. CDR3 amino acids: CASSLFEGGETQYF. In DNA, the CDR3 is TGTGCCAGCAGCTTATTTGAGGGGGGAGAGACCCAGTACTTC.

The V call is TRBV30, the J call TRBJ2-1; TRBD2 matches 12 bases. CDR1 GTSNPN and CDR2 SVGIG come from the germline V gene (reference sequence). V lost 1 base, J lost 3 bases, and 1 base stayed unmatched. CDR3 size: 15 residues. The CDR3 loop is CAWSATSGGYNEQFF. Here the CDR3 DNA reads TGTGCCTGGAGTGCGACTAGCGGGGGCTACAATGAGCAGTTCTTC.

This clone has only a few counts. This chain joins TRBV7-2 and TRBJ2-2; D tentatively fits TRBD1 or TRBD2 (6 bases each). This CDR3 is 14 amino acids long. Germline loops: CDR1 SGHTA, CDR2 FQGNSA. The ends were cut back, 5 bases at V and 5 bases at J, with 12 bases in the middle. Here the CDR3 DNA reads TGTGCCAGCAGCCGGGGGCAGGGGACCGGGGAGCTGTTTTTT. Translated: CASSRGQGTGELFF. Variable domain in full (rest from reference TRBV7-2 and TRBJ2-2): GAGVSQSPSNKVTEKGKDVELRCDPISGHTALYWYRQSLGQGLEFLIYFQGNSAPDKSGLPSDRFSAERTGGSVSTLTIQRTQQEDSAVYLCASSRGQGTGELFFGEGSRLTVL.

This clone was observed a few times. The CDR3 loop reads CASSQDPLTGYQPQHF. CDR3 DNA sequence: TGCGCCAGCAGCCAAGACCCACTGACAGGGTACCAGCCCCAGCATTTT. The chain carries TRBV4-1 and TRBJ1-5; 7 bases agree with TRBD1. This CDR3 comprises 16 residues. The V and J ends lost 0 bases and 7 bases, in that order; junction bases with no gene match: 9. Germline V gene sequence: CDR1 MGHRA, CDR2 YSYEKL.

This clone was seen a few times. CDR3 DNA: TGCGCCAGCAGCCCCTCGGGACAGGGGGCTAACGAGCAGTACTTC. This encodes CASSPSGQGANEQYF. The rearrangement links TRBV5-1 to TRBJ2-7; 12 positions agree with TRBD1. J lost 5 bases, V lost 4 bases, and 7 bases had no gene match. Germline CDR1 is SGHRS and CDR2 is YFSETQ. This CDR3 is built from 15 residues.

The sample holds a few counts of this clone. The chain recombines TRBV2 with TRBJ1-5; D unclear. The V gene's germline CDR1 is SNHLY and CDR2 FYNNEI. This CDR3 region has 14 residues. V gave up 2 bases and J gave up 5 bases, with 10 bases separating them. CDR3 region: CASSEWGEDQPQHF. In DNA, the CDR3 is TGTGCCAGCAGTGAATGGGGAGAGGATCAGCCCCAGCATTTT.

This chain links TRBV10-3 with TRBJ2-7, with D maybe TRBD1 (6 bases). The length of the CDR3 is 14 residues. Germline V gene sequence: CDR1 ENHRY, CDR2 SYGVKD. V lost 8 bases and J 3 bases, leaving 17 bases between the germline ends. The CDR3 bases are TGTGCCATCGGGTCGGGACAAGGGGACTACGAGCAGTACTTC. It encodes CAIGSGQGDYEQYF.

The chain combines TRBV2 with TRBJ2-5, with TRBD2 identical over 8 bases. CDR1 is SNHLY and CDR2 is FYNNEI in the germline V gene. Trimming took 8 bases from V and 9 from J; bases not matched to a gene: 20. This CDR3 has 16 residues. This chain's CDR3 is CASQGSGGLKRDPQYF. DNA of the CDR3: TGTGCCAGCCAGGGGAGCGGGGGCCTAAAACGGGATCCCCAGTACTTC.

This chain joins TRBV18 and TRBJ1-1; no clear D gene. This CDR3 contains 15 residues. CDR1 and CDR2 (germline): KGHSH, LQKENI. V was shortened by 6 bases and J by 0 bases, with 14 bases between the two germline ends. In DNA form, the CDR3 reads TGTGCCAGCTCTCGAGATGGGGAATTGAACACTGAAGCTTTCTTT. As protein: CASSRDGELNTEAFF.

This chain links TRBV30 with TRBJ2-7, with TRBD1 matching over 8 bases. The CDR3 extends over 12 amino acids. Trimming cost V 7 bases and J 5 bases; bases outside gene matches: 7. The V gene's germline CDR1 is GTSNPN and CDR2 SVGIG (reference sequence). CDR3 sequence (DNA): TGTGCCTCCCAGGGGGCAGTGAACGAGCAGTACTTC. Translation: CASQGAVNEQYF.

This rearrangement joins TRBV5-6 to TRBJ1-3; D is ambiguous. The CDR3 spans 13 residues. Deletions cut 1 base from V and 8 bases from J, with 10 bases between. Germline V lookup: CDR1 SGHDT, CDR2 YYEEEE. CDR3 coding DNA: TGTGCCAGCAGCTTGAACCCGTGGGACACCATATATTTT. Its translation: CASSLNPWDTIYF.

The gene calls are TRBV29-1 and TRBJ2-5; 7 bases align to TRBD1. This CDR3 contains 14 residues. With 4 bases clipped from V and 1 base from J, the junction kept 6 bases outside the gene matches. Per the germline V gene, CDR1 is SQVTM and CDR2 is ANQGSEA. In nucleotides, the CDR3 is TGCAGCGTTGTGGGACAGCTTTTCCAAGAGACCCAGTACTTC. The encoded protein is CSVVGQLFQETQYF.

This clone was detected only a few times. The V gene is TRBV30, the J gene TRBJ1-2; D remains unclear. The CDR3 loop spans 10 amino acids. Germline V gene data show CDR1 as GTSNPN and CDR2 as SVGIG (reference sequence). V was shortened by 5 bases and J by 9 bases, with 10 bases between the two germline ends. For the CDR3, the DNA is TGTGCCTGGGAACAGTCAAGCTACACCTTC. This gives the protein CAWEQSSYTF.